This T cell receptor beta chain was identified during a study of shared clonotypes between healthy human individuals. CDR3 size: 13 residues. CDR1 is MNHEY, CDR2 SVGAGI, per germline. Trimming took off 2 bases at V and 6 bases at J, with 7 bases between the two ends. The study separated CD4+ cells into CD45RA+ naive and CD45RA-negative memory subsets. At deep level, the assay was performed. The table came from immunoSEQ multiplex PCR; TCRdb's copy has only in-frame clones and leaves some out. The sample carries 2 million to 2.5 million clones, 85% to 95% recorded once. The chain is built from TRBV6-5 and TRBJ2-2; no clear D gene. The TCR sequence derives from a man aged 18 to 29 in good health. Sequencing used naive CD4+ T cells sorted from blood. Subset noted: CD45RA+ positively selected. CDR3 sequence reads: CASSYGPPGELFF. The CDR3 nucleotides are TGTGCCAGCAGTTACGGGCCGCCCGGGGAGCTGTTTTTT.